The present T cell receptor beta chain was sequenced within a study of T cell responses to AZD1222 COVID-19 vaccine. V was trimmed by 6 bases and J by 8 bases, leaving 13 bases between them. The CDR3 runs 12 residues. From germline, CDR1 is MGHRA and CDR2 YSYEKL. Data came from immunoSEQ multiplex PCR; TCRdb stores just in-frame clones and leaves some out. This sample has approximately 190,000 clones, with approximately 91% found just once. The chain has TRBV4-1 and TRBJ1-1, with no clear D. The sequenced sample was peripheral blood, obtained on day 0 of AZD1222 vaccination. The receptor was isolated from an adult in good health. The CDR3 region has the DNA TGCGCCAGCAGAACAAGATTAGGGGAAGCTTTCTTT. It encodes CASRTRLGEAFF.